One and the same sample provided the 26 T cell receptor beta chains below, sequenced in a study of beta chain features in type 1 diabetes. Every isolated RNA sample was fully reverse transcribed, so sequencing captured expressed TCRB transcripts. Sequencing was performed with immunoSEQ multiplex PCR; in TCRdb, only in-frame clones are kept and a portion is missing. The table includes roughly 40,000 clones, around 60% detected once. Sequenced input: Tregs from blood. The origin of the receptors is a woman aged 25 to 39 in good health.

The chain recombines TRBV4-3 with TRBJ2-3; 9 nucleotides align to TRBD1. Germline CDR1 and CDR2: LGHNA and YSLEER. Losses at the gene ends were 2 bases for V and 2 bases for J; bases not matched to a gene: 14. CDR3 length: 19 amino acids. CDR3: CASSQLPSLGQGYTDTQYF. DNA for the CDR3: TGCGCCAGCAGCCAACTACCTTCTTTGGGACAGGGATACACAGATACGCAGTATTTT.

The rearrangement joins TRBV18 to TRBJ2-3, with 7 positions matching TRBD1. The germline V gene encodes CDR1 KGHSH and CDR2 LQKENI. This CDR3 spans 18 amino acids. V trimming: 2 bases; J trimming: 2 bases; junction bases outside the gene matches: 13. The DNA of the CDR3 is TGTGCCAGCTCACCAAAAGGGGGACAGTTAATCGTCACAGATACGCAGTATTTT. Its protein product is CASSPKGGQLIVTDTQYF.

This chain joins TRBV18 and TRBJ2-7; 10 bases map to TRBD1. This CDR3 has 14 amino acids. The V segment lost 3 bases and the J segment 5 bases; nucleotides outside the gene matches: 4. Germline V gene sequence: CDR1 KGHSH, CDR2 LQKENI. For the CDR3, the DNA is TGTGCCAGCTCACCCCGGGACAGGGGCGACGAGCAGTACTTC. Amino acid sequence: CASSPRDRGDEQYF.

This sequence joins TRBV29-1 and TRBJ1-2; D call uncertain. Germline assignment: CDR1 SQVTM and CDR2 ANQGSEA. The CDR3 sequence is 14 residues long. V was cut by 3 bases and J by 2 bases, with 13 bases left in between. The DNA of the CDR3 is TGCAGCGTTGAGGTTTTGTACAGAAACTATGGCTACACCTTC. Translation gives CSVEVLYRNYGYTF.

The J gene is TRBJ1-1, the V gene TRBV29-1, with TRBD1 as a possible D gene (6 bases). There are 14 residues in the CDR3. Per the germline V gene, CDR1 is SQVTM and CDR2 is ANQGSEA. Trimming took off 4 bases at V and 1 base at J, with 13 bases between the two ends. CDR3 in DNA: TGCAGCGTTGTCAGGGGTACATCGAACACTGAAGCTTTCTTT. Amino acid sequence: CSVVRGTSNTEAFF.

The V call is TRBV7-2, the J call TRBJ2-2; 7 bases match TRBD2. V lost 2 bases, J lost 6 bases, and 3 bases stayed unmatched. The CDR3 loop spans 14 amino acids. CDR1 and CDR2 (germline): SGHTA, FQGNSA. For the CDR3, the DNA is TGTGCCAGCAGCTTACGGCGGGAGTCCGGGGAGCTGTTTTTT. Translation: CASSLRRESGELFF.

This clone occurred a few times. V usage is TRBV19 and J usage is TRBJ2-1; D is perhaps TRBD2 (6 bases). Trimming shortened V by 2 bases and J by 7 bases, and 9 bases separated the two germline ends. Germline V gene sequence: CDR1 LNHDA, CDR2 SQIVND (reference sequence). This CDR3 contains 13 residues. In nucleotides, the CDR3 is TGTGCCAGTAGTATAACTGGGAGGAATGAGCAGTTCTTC. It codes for CASSITGRNEQFF.

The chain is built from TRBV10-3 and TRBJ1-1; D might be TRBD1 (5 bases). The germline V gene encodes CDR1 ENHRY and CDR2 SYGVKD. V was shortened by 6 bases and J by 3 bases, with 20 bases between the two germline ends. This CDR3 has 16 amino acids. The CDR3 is CAISSRGGGFDTEAFF. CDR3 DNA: TGTGCCATCAGCTCCCGCGGGGGGGGGTTTGACACTGAAGCTTTCTTT.

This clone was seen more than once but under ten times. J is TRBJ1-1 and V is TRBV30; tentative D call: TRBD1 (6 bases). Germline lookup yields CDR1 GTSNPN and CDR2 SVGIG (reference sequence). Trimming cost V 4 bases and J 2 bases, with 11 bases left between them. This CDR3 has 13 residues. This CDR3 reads CAWKGHRNTEAFF. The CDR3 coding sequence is TGTGCCTGGAAGGGACACAGAAACACTGAAGCTTTCTTT.

CDR3 in DNA: TGTGCCAGCAGTACAGGGGGATGGAACACTGAAGCTTTCTTT. It is translated as CASSTGGWNTEAFF. This rearrangement joins TRBV28 to TRBJ1-1, with 8 bases matching TRBD1. The V gene's germline CDR1 is MDHEN and CDR2 SYDVKM. V shed 5 bases and J 1 base; nucleotides not matched to a gene: 3. The CDR3 extends over 14 amino acids.

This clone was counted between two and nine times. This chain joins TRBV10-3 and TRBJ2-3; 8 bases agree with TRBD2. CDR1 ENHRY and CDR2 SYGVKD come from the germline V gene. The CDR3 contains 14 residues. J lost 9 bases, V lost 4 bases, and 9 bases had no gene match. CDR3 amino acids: CAISAESPGGTQYF. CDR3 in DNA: TGTGCCATCAGTGCCGAAAGTCCGGGAGGGACGCAGTATTTT.

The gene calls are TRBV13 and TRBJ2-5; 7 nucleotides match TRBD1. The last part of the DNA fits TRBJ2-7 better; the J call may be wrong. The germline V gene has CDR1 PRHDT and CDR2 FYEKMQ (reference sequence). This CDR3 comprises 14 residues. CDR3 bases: TGTGCCAGCAGCAGCAGGGACAGATCCTACGAGCAGTACTTC. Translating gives CASSSRDRSYEQYF.

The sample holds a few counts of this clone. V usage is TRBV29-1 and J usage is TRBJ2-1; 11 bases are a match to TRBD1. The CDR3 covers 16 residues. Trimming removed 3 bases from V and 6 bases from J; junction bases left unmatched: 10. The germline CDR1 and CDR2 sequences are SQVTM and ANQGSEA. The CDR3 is CSVDNLGTGGVNEQFF. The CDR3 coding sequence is TGCAGCGTTGACAACTTGGGGACAGGGGGAGTCAATGAGCAGTTCTTC.

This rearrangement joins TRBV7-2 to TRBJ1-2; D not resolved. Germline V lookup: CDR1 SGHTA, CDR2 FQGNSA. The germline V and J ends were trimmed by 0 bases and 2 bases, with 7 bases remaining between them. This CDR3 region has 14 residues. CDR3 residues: CASSLARENYGYTF. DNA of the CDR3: TGTGCCAGCAGCTTAGCGAGGGAGAACTATGGCTACACCTTC.

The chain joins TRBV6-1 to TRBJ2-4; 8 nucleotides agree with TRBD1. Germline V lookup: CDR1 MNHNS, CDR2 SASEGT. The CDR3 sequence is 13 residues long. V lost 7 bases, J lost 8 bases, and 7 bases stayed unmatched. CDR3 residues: CASTLTGVDIQYF. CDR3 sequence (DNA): TGTGCCAGCACTCTGACAGGGGTGGACATTCAGTACTTC.

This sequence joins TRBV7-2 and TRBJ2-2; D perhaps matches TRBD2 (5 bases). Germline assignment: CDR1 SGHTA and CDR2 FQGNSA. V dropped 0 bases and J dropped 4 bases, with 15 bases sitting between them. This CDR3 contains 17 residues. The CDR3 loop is CASSLATRGSGTGELFF. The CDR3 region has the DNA TGTGCCAGCAGCTTAGCCACTAGAGGTTCAGGCACCGGGGAGCTGTTTTTT.

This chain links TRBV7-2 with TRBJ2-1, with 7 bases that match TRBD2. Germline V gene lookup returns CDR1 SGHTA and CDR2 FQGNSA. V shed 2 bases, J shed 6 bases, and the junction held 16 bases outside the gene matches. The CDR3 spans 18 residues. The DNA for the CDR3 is TGTGCCAGCAGCTTACCCACGAGCGCGGGACTAAAAGGCAATGAGCAGTTCTTC. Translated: CASSLPTSAGLKGNEQFF.

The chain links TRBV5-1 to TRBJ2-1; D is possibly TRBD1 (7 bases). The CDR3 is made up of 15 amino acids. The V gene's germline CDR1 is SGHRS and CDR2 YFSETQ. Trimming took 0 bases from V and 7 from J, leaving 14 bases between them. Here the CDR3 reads CASSLGWTGGNEQFF. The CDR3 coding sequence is TGCGCCAGCAGCTTGGGTTGGACAGGAGGGAATGAGCAGTTCTTC. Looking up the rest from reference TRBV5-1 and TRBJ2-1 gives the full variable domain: KAGVTQTPRYLIKTRGQQVTLSCSPISGHRSVSWYQQTPGQGLQFLFEYFSETQRNKGNFPGRFSGRQFSNSRSEMNVSTLELGDSALYLCASSLGWTGGNEQFFGPGTRLTVL.

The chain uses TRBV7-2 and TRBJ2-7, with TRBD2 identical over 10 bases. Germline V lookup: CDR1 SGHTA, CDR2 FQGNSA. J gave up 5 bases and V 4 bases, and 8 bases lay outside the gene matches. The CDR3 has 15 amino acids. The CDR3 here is CASSSGGLAIHEQYF. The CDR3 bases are TGTGCCAGCAGCTCCGGGGGACTAGCGATCCACGAGCAGTACTTC.

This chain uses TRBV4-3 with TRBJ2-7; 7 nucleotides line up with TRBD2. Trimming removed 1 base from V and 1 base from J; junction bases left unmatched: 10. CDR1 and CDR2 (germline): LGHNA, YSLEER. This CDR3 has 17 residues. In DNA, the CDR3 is TGCGCCAGCAGCCAAGCCTCAGGCCTCGGGGGGTCCTACGAGCAGTACTTC. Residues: CASSQASGLGGSYEQYF.

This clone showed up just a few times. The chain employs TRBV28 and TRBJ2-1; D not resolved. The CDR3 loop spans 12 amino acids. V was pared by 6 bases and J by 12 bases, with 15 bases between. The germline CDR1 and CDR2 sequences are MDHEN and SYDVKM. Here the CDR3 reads CASSPHSLAQFF. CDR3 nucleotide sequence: TGTGCCAGCAGCCCACATTCCCTGGCGCAGTTCTTC.

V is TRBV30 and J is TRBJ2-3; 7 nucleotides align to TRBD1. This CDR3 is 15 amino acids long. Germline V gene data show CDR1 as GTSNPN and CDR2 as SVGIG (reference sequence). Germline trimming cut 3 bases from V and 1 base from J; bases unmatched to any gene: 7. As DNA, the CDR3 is TGTGCCTGGAGCAGACAGGGATTTGGCACAGATACGCAGTATTTT. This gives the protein CAWSRQGFGTDTQYF.

CDR3 DNA: TGCGCCAGCAGCCAGAGGACAGGGGATCAGCCCCAGCATTTT. This codes for CASSQRTGDQPQHF. The chain links TRBV4-1 to TRBJ1-5; 9 bases agree with TRBD1. V lost 3 bases, J lost 5 bases, and 2 bases stayed unmatched. Germline V gene lookup returns CDR1 MGHRA and CDR2 YSYEKL. There are 14 residues in the CDR3.

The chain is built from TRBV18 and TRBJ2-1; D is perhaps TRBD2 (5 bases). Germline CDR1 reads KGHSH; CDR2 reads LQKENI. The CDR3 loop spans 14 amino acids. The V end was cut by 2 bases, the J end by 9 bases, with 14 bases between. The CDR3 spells CASSPSTGSGEQFF. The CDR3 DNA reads TGTGCCAGCTCACCATCTACGGGATCCGGTGAGCAGTTCTTC.

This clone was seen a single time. CDR3 in amino acids: CASSQDLLADTQYF. The CDR3 DNA follows: TGTGCCAGCAGCCAAGATTTGTTAGCAGATACGCAGTATTTT. The genes are TRBV14 and TRBJ2-3, with D unclear. CDR3 size: 14 residues. The V end lost 0 bases, the J end lost 4 bases, and 8 bases lay between the germline ends. Germline CDR1 is SGHDN and CDR2 is FVKESK. Combining the CDR3 with reference TRBV14 and TRBJ2-3 gives the whole variable domain EAGVTQFPSHSVIEKGQTVTLRCDPISGHDNLYWYRRVMGKEIKFLLHFVKESKQDESGMPNNRFLAERTGGTYSTLKVQPAELEDSGVYFCASSQDLLADTQYFGPGTRLTVL.

The chain's CDR3 is CASSLSPTNEKLFF. CDR3 DNA sequence: TGTGCCAGCAGCCTTAGTCCGACTAATGAAAAACTGTTTTTT. The chain combines TRBV6-5 with TRBJ1-4; D is unclear. Per germline, CDR1 MNHEY and CDR2 SVGAGI. The CDR3 totals 14 residues. Deletions cut 6 bases from V and 2 bases from J, with 10 bases between.